This T cell receptor (beta chain) derives from a study of blood T cell repertoires in COVID-19. Whole-study context: Spain, Italy and the United States supplied samples that represented acute and convalescent COVID-19. PBMCs, B-cell-depleted T cells, or T cells were the source of the cDNA or gDNA that made up the material.

The CDR3 runs 13 residues. The germline V and J ends were trimmed by 4 bases and 2 bases, with 6 bases remaining between them. Germline CDR1 reads MNHEY; CDR2 reads SVGEGT. Methods used by the authors: Amplification of reference gene primers provided the estimated nucleated cell counts. The data were produced by immunoSEQ multiplex PCR, yet TCRdb's version contains in-frame clones alone and is incomplete. From that table come the V and J calls and clone size; the DNA was used to work out D and trimming. The table lists 40,000 or so clones, about 82% of them singletons. The source of this sequence is a man aged 50-59 years with active COVID-19. The sequencing sample was made of peripheral blood. The chain combines TRBV6-2 or TRBV6-3 with TRBJ1-3, with D unresolved. The CDR3 region has the DNA TGTGCCAGCAGTTGGAGAACTGGAAACACCATATATTTT. Protein sequence: CASSWRTGNTIYF.